The sequence of this TCR beta chain was determined in a study of blood T cell repertoires in COVID-19. On the study more broadly: COVID-19 samples from acute and convalescent phases originated in the United States, Italy and Spain. Sources were T cells, B-cell-depleted T cells, or PBMCs; the material itself was cDNA or gDNA.

Original processing notes: Amplified reference gene primers provided the basis for estimating nucleated cell counts. The table came from immunoSEQ multiplex PCR; TCRdb's copy has only in-frame clones and leaves some out. V, J and clone size were drawn from that table, and D and trimming were deduced from the DNA. Counted here are about 39,000 clones, just over 90% occurring once; the ten biggest clones make up 2.2%. This CDR3 contains 14 residues. Germline CDR1 and CDR2: LGHDT and YNNKEL (reference sequence). Trimming pared 4 bases from V and 9 bases from J, leaving 16 bases between. The TCR sequence derives from a man in his forties or fifties with active COVID-19. The sample was peripheral blood. The chain has TRBV3-1 (or the pseudogene TRBV3-2) and TRBJ2-1; TRBD2 is a possible D gene (5 bases). The CDR3 nucleotides are TGTGCCAGCAGCCCACCCCTAGCAAGCGCTGAGCAGTTCTTC. Translation gives CASSPPLASAEQFF.